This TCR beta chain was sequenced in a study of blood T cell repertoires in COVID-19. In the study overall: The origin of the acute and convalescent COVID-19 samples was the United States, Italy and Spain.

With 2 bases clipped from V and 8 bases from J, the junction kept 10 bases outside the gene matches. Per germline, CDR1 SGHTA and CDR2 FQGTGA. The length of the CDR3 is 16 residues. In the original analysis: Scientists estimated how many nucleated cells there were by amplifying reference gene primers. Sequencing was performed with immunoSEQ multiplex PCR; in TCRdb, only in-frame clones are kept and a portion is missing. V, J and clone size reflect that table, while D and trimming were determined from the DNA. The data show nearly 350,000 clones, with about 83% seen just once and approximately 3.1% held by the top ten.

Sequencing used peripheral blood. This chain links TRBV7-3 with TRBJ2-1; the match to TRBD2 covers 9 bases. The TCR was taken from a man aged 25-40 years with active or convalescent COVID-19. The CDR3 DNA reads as TGTGCCAGCAGCTTAGACGCTAGCGGGATTCCGGATGAGCAGTTCTTC. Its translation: CASSLDASGIPDEQFF.